One T cell receptor beta chain is described in this entry. No antigen is known for it. Treatment specified: 15 Gy SBRT to primary tumor, nephrectomy 4 weeks later. This sample is drawn from a study of radiation and T cells in renal cell carcinoma. The study, taken as a whole, reports: Irradiated tumors held more dominant CDR3 motifs than control tumors. Top tumor clonotypes rose in blood 2 weeks post-radiation, then contracted.

Profiled with immunoSEQ multiplex PCR; TCRdb holds only in-frame clones, not every one. The sample contains 18,000 or so clones, roughly 54% of which appear only once. The V segment lost 5 bases and the J segment 6 bases; nucleotides outside the gene matches: 11. The germline gives CDR1 KGHSH, CDR2 LQKENI. The CDR3 sequence is 17 residues long. This sequence joins TRBV18 and TRBJ2-7; TRBD2 agrees at 15 bases. The clonotype comes from a man in his fifties or sixties with renal cell carcinoma. The source material was tumor tissue, sampled from a patient whose treatment included radiotherapy and nephrectomy. Here the CDR3 reads CASSERGLAGGFSEQYF. In nucleotides, the CDR3 is TGTGCCAGCTCAGAACGTGGACTAGCGGGAGGGTTCTCCGAGCAGTACTTC.